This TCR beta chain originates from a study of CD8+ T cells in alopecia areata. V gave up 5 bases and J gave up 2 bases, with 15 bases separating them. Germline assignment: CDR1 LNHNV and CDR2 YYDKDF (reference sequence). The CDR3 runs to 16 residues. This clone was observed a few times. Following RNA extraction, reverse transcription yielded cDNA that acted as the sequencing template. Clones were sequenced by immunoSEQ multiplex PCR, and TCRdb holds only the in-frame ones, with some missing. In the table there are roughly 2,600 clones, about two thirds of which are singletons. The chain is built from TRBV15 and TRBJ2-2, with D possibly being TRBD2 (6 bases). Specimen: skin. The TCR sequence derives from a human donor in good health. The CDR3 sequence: CATSAHPGDNTGELFF. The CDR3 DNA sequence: TGTGCCACCAGCGCCCACCCGGGGGACAACACCGGGGAGCTGTTTTTT.